This T cell receptor beta chain was obtained from a study of post-analysis software for immune sequencing data. Overall study: The cohort encompassed relapsing-remitting, secondary progressive and progressive-relapsing multiple sclerosis disease courses. Study-wide findings and caveats: The study found TRBV5-6, TRBV5-1 and TRBV20-1 among five TRBV segments more frequent in patients than controls. Significantly lower normalized Chao1 diversity was seen in multiple sclerosis patients than in controls.

The germline V gene has CDR1 SQVTM and CDR2 ANQGSEA. The CDR3 length is 12 residues. Sequencing libraries made from TCR beta cDNA carried unique molecular identifiers. T cells numbering roughly 1 to 10 million yielded roughly 500,000 cDNA molecules. TCRdb reprocessed the PCR reads with MiXCR, giving one entry per CDR3 protein. The sample has approximately 250,000 distinct CDR3 sequences, 30% to 45% seen once. This clonotype was counted ten times or more. Its cognate antigen is unknown. Input material: blood. The TCR was taken from a girl under 18 with multiple sclerosis. This chain connects TRBV29-1 to TRBJ2-3; the D gene is possibly TRBD2 (6 bases). The CDR3 DNA is TGCACCGGGACTTTGAGCACAGATACGCAGTATTTT. Translated, it gives CTGTLSTDTQYF.